This is a list of T cell receptor beta chains from one sample in a study of shared clonotypes between healthy human individuals. The protocol was immunoSEQ multiplex PCR, while the TCRdb copy is restricted to in-frame clones and leaves out a portion. The sample shows some 2,000,000 clones, roughly 94% of them seen only once. Sequencing was done on a sample of naive CD4+ T cells sorted from blood. The receptors here all came from a man aged 18 to 29 in good health. Each CDR3 is given with its conserved first and last residue. A D gene is named only where the DNA matches it firmly. Clone size is not always given. Where it is, it says once, few, many or a class for expanded clones.

J gene: TRBJ2-2
clone size: -
D gene: TRBD2
V gene: TRBV11-2
CDR3 DNA: TGTGCCAGCAGCTTCCGACAGGGACTAGCCCCGAACACCGGGGAGCTGTTTTTT
CDR3 protein: CASSFRQGLAPNTGELFF

J gene: TRBJ1-6
clone size: -
D gene: -
V gene: TRBV5-1
CDR3 DNA: TGCGCCAGCAGCTTGGGATCACTAGATTCACCCCTCCACTTT
CDR3 protein: CASSLGSLDSPLHF

J gene: TRBJ1-4
clone size: -
D gene: -
V gene: TRBV18
CDR3 DNA: TGTGCCAGCTCACCTAAGGGACCCAATGAAAAACTGTTTTTT
CDR3 protein: CASSPKGPNEKLFF

J gene: TRBJ1-5
clone size: -
D gene: TRBD1
V gene: TRBV6-6
CDR3 DNA: TGTGCCAGCGATAGTAGGGGGCCGAGCAATCAGCCCCAGCATTTT
CDR3 protein: CASDSRGPSNQPQHF

J gene: TRBJ2-2
clone size: once
D gene: -
V gene: TRBV7-2
CDR3 DNA: TGTGCCAGCAGCTTAGTCCCAGCCGGGGAGCTGTTTTTT
CDR3 protein: CASSLVPAGELFF

J gene: TRBJ1-5
clone size: -
D gene: -
V gene: TRBV25-1
CDR3 DNA: TGTGCCAGCAGTGAATATGGAGTGGGGAATCAGCCCCAGCATTTT
CDR3 protein: CASSEYGVGNQPQHF

J gene: TRBJ1-6
clone size: -
D gene: -
V gene: TRBV27
CDR3 DNA: TGTGCCAGCAGTCTCAACCTCGGACTCCATAATTCACCCCTCCACTTT
CDR3 protein: CASSLNLGLHNSPLHF

J gene: TRBJ2-1
clone size: -
D gene: -
V gene: TRBV5-4
CDR3 DNA: TGTGCCAGCACCCTAGGGGGGCCTCTGAGCTCCTACAATGAGCAGTTCTTC
CDR3 protein: CASTLGGPLSSYNEQFF

J gene: TRBJ2-7
clone size: few
D gene: TRBD1
V gene: TRBV4-1
CDR3 DNA: TGCGCCAGCAGCCAAGAAGGGACAGGAAGCCACGAGCAGTACTTC
CDR3 protein: CASSQEGTGSHEQYF

J gene: TRBJ2-4
clone size: -
D gene: -
V gene: TRBV5-6
CDR3 DNA: TGTGCCAGCAGCTTATCACGACTAGCCAAAAACATTCAGTACTTC
CDR3 protein: CASSLSRLAKNIQYF

J gene: TRBJ2-4
clone size: -
D gene: -
V gene: TRBV30
CDR3 DNA: TGTGCCTGGAGTGGAGGAACATTTCAGTACTTC
CDR3 protein: CAWSGGTFQYF

J gene: TRBJ2-3
clone size: -
D gene: -
V gene: TRBV30
CDR3 DNA: TGTGCCTGGAGTTCCCTAGGCGCAGATACGCAGTATTTT
CDR3 protein: CAWSSLGADTQYF

J gene: TRBJ1-4
clone size: -
D gene: TRBD1
V gene: TRBV2
CDR3 DNA: TGTGCCAGCAGTCCCGACAGGGGGAGTGAAAAACTGTTTTTT
CDR3 protein: CASSPDRGSEKLFF

J gene: TRBJ1-2
clone size: -
D gene: -
V gene: TRBV7-9
CDR3 DNA: TGTGCCAGCAGCCCGGGGCCGTCACACTATGGCTACACCTTC
CDR3 protein: CASSPGPSHYGYTF

J gene: TRBJ2-3
clone size: -
D gene: TRBD2
V gene: TRBV14
CDR3 DNA: TGTGCCAGCAGCCAAGTCGGACTAGCGCCCACAGATACGCAGTATTTT
CDR3 protein: CASSQVGLAPTDTQYF

J gene: TRBJ2-2
clone size: -
D gene: TRBD1
V gene: TRBV5-1
CDR3 DNA: TGCGCCAGCAGCTTGGCGGGACAGAGCACCGGGGAGCTGTTTTTT
CDR3 protein: CASSLAGQSTGELFF

J gene: TRBJ2-5
clone size: once
D gene: TRBD2
V gene: TRBV27
CDR3 DNA: TGTGCCAGCAGTTTAGGCGGGGGGGTTGAGACCCAGTACTTC
CDR3 protein: CASSLGGGVETQYF

J gene: TRBJ2-7
clone size: -
D gene: TRBD2
V gene: TRBV6-6
CDR3 DNA: TGTGCCAGCACTCAGAGCGGGACTCAGTACTTC
CDR3 protein: CASTQSGTQYF

J gene: TRBJ2-5
clone size: -
D gene: TRBD1
V gene: TRBV5-1
CDR3 DNA: TGCGCCAGCAGCCCGGGACAGGGCACGGAGACCCAGTACTTC
CDR3 protein: CASSPGQGTETQYF

J gene: TRBJ2-4
clone size: -
D gene: TRBD1
V gene: TRBV30
CDR3 DNA: TGTGCCTGGTCCATAAGGGGGCGCGCGGCCAAAAACATTCAGTACTTC
CDR3 protein: CAWSIRGRAAKNIQYF

J gene: TRBJ1-5
clone size: -
D gene: TRBD1
V gene: TRBV2
CDR3 DNA: TGTGCCAGCAGTGAGGAAGGGTGGGACAGGCAGCCCCAGCATTTT
CDR3 protein: CASSEEGWDRQPQHF

J gene: TRBJ2-7
clone size: -
D gene: -
V gene: TRBV2
CDR3 DNA: TGTGCCAGCACTGGCGGGTGGAGCTCCTACGAGCAGTACTTC
CDR3 protein: CASTGGWSSYEQYF

J gene: TRBJ1-6
clone size: few
D gene: -
V gene: TRBV14
CDR3 DNA: TGTGCCAGCAGCCACAACAGGGTCCCTGGCTCCTATAATTCACCCCTCCACTTT
CDR3 protein: CASSHNRVPGSYNSPLHF

J gene: TRBJ2-3
clone size: -
D gene: -
V gene: TRBV4-1
CDR3 DNA: TGCGCCAGCAGCCAAGACGGCCTCGCAATCAGGGGTACGCAGTATTTT
CDR3 protein: CASSQDGLAIRGTQYF

J gene: TRBJ2-2
clone size: -
D gene: -
V gene: TRBV30
CDR3 DNA: TGTGCCTGGAGTGTAACGAATGTCGGGGAGCTGTTTTTT
CDR3 protein: CAWSVTNVGELFF

J gene: TRBJ1-5
clone size: -
D gene: -
V gene: TRBV30
CDR3 DNA: TGTGCCTGGAGTGTCCAAAGGGGTAGTCAGCCCCAGCATTTT
CDR3 protein: CAWSVQRGSQPQHF